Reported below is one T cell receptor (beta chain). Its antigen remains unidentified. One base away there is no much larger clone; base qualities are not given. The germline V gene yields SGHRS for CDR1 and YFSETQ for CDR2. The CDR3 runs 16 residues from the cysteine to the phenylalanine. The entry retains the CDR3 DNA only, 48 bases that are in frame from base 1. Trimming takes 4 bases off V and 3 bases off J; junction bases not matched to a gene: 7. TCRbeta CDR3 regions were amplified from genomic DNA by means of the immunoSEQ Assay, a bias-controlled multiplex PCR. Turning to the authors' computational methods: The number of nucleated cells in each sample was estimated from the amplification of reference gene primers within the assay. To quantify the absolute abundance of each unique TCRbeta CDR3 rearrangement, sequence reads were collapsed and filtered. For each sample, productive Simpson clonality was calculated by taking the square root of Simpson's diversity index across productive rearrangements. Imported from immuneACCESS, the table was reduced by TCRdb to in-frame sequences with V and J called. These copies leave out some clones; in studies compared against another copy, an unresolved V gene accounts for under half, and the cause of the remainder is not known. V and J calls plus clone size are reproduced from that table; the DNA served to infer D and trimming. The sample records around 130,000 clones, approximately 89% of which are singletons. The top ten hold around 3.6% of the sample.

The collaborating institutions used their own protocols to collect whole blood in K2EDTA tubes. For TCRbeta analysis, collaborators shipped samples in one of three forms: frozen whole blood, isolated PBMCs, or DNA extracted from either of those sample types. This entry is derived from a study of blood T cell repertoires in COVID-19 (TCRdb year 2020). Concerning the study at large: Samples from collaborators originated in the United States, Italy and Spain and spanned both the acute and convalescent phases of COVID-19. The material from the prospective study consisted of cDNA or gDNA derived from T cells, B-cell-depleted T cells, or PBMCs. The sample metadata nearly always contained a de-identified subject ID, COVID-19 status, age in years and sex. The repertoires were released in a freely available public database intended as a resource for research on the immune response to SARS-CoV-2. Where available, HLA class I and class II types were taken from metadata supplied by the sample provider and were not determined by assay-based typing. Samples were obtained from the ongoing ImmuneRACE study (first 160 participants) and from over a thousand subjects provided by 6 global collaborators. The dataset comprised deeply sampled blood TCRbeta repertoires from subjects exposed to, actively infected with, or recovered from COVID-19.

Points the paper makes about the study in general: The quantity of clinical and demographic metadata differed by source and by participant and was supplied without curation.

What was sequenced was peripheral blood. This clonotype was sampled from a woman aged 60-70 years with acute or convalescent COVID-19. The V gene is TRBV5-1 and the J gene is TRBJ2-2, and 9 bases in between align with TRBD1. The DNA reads TGCGCCAGCAGCATCGGACAGGGGCCGTACACCGGGGAGCTGTTTTTT. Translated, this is CASSIGQGPYTGELFF.